This T cell receptor (beta chain) emerged from a study of blood T cell repertoires in COVID-19. The repertoire was sequenced with immunoSEQ multiplex PCR; TCRdb's copy has only in-frame clones and lacks some. The data contain tens of thousands of clones, about 88% of them singletons. The V segment lost 4 bases and the J segment 4 bases; nucleotides outside the gene matches: 3. The germline CDR1 and CDR2 sequences are LNHDA and SQIVND (reference sequence). This CDR3 contains 14 residues. Material: peripheral blood. This clonotype was obtained from a human donor in a cohort sampled during active COVID-19. The V and J genes are TRBV19 and TRBJ2-7, with TRBD2 matching over 11 bases. The CDR3 DNA is TGTGCCAGTAGTACGAGGACTAGCGGGTACGAGCAGTACTTC. Amino acid sequence: CASSTRTSGYEQYF. The variable domain in full, completed from reference TRBV19 and TRBJ2-7, reads DGGITQSPKYLFRKEGQNVTLSCEQNLNHDAMYWYRQDPGQGLRLIYYSQIVNDFQKGDIAEGYSVSREKKESFPLTVTSAQKNPTAFYLCASSTRTSGYEQYFGPGTRLTVT.